The clone carrying this TCR beta chain was picked up many times. As yet, its antigen is unknown. One end of the junction varies from germline; a read error may be responsible. The sample originates from a study of CD8 T cells in ankylosing spondylitis. CDR3 length: 11 residues. Germline V gene lookup returns CDR1 MGHRA and CDR2 YSYEKL. Points from the study as a whole: Disease-linked clones displayed a CD8+ phenotype and appeared relatively rarely in peripheral blood.

Via MiXCR, TCRdb re-called the 5' RACE reads, giving one row per CDR3 protein. Among 270,000 or so distinct CDR3 sequences listed, about 18% were seen once. The TCR comes from a male donor with ankylosing spondylitis or in good health (not recorded which). The chain joins TRBV4-1 to TRBJ2-5; D gene uncertain. Sequencing used blood, either unsorted or a sorted T cell fraction (not recorded which). This chain's CDR3 is CASSQGGTVNF. CDR3 DNA sequence: TGCGCCAGCAGCCAAGGAGGAACAGTAAACTTC.